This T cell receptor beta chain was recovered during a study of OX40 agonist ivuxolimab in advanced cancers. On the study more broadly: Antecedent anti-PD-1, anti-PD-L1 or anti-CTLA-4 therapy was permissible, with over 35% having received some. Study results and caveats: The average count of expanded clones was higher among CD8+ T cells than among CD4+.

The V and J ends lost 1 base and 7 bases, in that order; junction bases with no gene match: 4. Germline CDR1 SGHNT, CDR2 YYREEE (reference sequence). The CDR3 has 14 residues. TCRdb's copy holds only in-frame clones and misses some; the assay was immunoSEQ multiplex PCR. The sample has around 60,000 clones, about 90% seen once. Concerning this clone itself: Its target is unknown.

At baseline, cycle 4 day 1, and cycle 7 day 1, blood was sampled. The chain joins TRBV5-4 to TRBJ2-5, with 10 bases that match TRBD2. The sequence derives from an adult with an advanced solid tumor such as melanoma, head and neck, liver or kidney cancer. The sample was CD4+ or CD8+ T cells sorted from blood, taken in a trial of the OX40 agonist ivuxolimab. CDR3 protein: CASSLPGLATTQYF. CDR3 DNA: TGTGCCAGCAGCTTGCCGGGACTAGCGACGACCCAGTACTTC.